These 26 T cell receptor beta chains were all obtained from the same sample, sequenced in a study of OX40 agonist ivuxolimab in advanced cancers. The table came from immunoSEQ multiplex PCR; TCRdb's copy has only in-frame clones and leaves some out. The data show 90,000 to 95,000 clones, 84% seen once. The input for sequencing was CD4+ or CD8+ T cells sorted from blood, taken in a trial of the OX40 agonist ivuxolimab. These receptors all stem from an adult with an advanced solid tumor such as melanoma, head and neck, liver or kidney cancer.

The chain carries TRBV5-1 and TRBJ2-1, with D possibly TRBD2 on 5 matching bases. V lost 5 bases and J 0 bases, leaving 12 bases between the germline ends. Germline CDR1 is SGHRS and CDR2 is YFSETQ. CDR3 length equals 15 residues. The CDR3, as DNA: TGCGCCAGCAGGCGGGTGGGAAGCTCCTACAATGAGCAGTTCTTC. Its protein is CASRRVGSSYNEQFF.

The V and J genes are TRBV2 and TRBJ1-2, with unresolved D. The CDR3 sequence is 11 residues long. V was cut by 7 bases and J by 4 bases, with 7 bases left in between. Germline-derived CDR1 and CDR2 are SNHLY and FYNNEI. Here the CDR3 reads CASNAGYGYTF. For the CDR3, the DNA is TGTGCCAGCAACGCCGGCTATGGCTACACCTTC. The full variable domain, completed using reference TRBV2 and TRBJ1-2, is EPEVTQTPSHQVTQMGQEVILRCVPISNHLYFYWYRQILGQKVEFLVSFYNNEISEKSEIFDDQFSVERPDGSNFTLKIRSTKLEDSAMYFCASNAGYGYTFGSGTRLTVV.

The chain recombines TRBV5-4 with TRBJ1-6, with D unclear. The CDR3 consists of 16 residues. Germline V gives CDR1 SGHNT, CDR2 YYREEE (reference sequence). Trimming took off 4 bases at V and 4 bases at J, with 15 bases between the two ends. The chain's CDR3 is CASSPELVGYNSPLHF. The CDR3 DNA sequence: TGTGCCAGCAGCCCGGAGTTAGTTGGATATAATTCACCCCTCCACTTT. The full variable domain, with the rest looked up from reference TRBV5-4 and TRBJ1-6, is ETGVTQSPTHLIKTRGQQVTLRCSSQSGHNTVSWYQQALGQGPQFIFQYYREEENGRGNFPPRFSGLQFPNYSSELNVNALELDDSALYLCASSPELVGYNSPLHFGNGTRLTVT.

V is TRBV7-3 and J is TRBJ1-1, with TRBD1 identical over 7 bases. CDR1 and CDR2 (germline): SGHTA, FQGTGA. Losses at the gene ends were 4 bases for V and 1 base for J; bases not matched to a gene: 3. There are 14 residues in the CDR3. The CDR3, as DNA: TGTGCCAGCAGCTCAGGGGGAAAGAACACTGAAGCTTTCTTT. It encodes CASSSGGKNTEAFF.

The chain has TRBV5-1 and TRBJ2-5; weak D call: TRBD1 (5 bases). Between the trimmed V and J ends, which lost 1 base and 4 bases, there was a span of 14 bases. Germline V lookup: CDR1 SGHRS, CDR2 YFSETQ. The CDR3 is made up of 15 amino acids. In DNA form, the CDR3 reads TGCGCCAGCAGCTTGTCGGTCCAGGGCCCAGAGACCCAGTACTTC. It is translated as CASSLSVQGPETQYF.

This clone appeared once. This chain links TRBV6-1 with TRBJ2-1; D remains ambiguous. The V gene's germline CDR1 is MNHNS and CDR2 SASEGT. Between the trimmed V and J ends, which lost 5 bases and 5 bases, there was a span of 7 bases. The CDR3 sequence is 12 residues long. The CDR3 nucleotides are TGTGCCAGCAGTCGTTGGAACAATGAGCAGTTCTTC. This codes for CASSRWNNEQFF.

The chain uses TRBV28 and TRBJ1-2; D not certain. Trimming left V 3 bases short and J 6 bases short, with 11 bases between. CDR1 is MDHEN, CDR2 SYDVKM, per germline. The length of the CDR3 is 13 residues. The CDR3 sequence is CASSFSSWDGYTF. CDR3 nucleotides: TGTGCCAGCAGTTTTTCCAGTTGGGATGGCTACACCTTC.

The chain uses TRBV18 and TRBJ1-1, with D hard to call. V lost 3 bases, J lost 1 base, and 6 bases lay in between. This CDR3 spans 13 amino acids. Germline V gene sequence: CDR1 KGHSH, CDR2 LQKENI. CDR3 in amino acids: CASSPAANTEAFF. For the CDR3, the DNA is TGTGCCAGCTCACCGGCGGCGAACACTGAAGCTTTCTTT. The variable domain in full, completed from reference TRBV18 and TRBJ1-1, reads NAGVMQNPRHLVRRRGQEARLRCSPMKGHSHVYWYRQLPEEGLKFMVYLQKENIIDESGMPKERFSAEFPKEGPSILRIQQVVRGDSAAYFCASSPAANTEAFFGQGTRLTVV.

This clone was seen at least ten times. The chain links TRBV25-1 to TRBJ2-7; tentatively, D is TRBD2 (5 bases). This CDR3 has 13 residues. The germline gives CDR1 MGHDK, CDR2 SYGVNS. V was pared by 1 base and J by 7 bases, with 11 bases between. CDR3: CASSEFVEREQYF. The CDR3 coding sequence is TGTGCCAGCAGTGAATTTGTCGAGCGGGAGCAGTACTTC.

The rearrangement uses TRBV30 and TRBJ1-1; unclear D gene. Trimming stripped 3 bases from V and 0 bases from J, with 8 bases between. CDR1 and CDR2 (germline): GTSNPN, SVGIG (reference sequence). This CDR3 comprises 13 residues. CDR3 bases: TGTGCCTGGAGCCAGGCCTTGAACACTGAAGCTTTCTTT. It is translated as CAWSQALNTEAFF.

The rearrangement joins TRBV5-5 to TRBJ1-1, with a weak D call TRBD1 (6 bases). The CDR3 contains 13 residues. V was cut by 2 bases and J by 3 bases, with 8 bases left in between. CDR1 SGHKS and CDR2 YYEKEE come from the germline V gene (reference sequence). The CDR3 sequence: CASSFAGDTEAFF. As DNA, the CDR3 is TGTGCCAGCAGCTTCGCAGGGGACACTGAAGCTTTCTTT. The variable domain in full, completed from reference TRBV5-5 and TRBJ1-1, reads DAGVTQSPTHLIKTRGQQVTLRCSPISGHKSVSWYQQVLGQGPQFIFQYYEKEERGRGNFPDRFSARQFPNYSSELNVNALLLGDSALYLCASSFAGDTEAFFGQGTRLTVV.

DNA for the CDR3: TGTGCCAGCACCAAGTACACTCAGCCCCAGCATTTT. Amino acids: CASTKYTQPQHF. The chain links TRBV28 to TRBJ1-5, with D hard to call. The length of the CDR3 is 12 residues. CDR1 and CDR2 from the germline V gene are MDHEN and SYDVKM. The germline V and J ends were trimmed by 7 bases and 6 bases, with 10 bases remaining between them. Supplemented by reference TRBV28 and TRBJ1-5, the full variable domain reads DVKVTQSSRYLVKRTGEKVFLECVQDMDHENMFWYRQDPGLGLRLIYFSYDVKMKEKGDIPEGYSVSREKKERFSLILESASTNQTSMYLCASTKYTQPQHFGDGTRLSIL.

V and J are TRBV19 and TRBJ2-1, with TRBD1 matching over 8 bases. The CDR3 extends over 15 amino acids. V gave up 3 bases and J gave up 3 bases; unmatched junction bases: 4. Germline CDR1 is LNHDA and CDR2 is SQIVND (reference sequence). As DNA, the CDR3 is TGTGCCAGTAGTATCTCACAGGGGGGCTACAATGAGCAGTTCTTC. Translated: CASSISQGGYNEQFF.

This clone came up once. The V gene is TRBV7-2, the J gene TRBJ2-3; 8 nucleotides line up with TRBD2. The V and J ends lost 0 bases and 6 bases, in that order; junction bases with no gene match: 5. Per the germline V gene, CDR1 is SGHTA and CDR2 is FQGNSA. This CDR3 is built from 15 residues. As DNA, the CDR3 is TGTGCCAGCAGCTTAGCCGGCGGGGGGAGCGATACGCAGTATTTT. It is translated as CASSLAGGGSDTQYF.

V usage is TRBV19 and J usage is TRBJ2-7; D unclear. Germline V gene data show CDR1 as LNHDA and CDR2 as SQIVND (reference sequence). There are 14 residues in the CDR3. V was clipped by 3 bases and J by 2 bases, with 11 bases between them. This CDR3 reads CASSIRSFTYEQYF. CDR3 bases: TGTGCCAGTAGTATCCGGTCTTTCACCTACGAGCAGTACTTC.

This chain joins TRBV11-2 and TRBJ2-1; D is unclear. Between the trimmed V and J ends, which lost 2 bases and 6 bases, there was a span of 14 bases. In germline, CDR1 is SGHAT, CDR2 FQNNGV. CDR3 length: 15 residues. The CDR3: CASSLRSIRGNEQFF. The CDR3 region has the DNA TGTGCCAGCAGCTTAAGAAGTATCCGTGGCAATGAGCAGTTCTTC.

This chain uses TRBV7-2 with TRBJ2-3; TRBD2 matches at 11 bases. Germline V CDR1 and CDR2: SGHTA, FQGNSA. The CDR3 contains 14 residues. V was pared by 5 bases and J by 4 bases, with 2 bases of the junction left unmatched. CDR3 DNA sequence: TGTGCCAGCAGCACTAGCGGGGGACCAGATACGCAGTATTTT. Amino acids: CASSTSGGPDTQYF. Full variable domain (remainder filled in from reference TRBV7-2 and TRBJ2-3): GAGVSQSPSNKVTEKGKDVELRCDPISGHTALYWYRQSLGQGLEFLIYFQGNSAPDKSGLPSDRFSAERTGGSVSTLTIQRTQQEDSAVYLCASSTSGGPDTQYFGPGTRLTVL.

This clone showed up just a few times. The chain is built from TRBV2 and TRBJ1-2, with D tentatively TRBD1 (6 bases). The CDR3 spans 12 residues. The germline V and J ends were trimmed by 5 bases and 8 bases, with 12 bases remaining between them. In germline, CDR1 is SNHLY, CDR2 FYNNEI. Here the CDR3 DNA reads TGTGCCAGCAGTCCAGGGGAGCTCGGCTACACCTTC. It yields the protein CASSPGELGYTF.

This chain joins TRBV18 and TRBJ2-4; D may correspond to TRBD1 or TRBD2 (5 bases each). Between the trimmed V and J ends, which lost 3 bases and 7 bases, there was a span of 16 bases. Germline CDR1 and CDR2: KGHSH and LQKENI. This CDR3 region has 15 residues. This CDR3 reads CASSPTGPGTNIQYF. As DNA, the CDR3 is TGTGCCAGCTCACCGACGGGGCCTGGGACCAACATTCAGTACTTC. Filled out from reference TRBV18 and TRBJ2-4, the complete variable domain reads NAGVMQNPRHLVRRRGQEARLRCSPMKGHSHVYWYRQLPEEGLKFMVYLQKENIIDESGMPKERFSAEFPKEGPSILRIQQVVRGDSAAYFCASSPTGPGTNIQYFGAGTRLSVL.

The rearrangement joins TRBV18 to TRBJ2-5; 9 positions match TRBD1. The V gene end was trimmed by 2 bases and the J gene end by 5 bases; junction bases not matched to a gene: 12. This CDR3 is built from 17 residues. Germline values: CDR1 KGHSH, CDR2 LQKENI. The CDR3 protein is CASSPSPDRGVKETQYF. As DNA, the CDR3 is TGTGCCAGCTCACCAAGTCCAGACAGGGGGGTAAAGGAGACCCAGTACTTC.

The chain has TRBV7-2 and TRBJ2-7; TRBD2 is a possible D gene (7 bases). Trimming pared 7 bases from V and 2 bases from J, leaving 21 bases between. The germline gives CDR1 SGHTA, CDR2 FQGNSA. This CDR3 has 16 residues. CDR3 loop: CASTIRGGGSAYEQYF. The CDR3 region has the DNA TGTGCCAGCACCATACGAGGGGGAGGGAGTGCCTACGAGCAGTACTTC.

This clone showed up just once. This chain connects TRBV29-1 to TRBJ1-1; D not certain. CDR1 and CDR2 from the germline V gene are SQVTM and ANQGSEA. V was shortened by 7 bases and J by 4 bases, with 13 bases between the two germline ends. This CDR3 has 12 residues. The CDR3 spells CSGSGGSTEAFF. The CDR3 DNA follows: TGCAGCGGGTCAGGTGGGAGCACTGAAGCTTTCTTT.

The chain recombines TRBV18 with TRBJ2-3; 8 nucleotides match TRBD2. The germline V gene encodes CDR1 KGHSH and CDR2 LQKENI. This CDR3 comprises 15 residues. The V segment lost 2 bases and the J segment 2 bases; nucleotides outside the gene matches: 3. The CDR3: CASSPERGSTDTQYF. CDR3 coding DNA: TGTGCCAGCTCACCAGAGCGGGGGTCCACAGATACGCAGTATTTT.

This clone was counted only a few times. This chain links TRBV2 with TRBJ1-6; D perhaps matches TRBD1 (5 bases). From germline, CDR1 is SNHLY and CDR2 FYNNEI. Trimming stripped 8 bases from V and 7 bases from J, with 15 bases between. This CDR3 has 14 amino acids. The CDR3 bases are TGTGCCAGCTCCCAGGGCAACGGGAATTCACCCCTCCACTTT. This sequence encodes CASSQGNGNSPLHF.

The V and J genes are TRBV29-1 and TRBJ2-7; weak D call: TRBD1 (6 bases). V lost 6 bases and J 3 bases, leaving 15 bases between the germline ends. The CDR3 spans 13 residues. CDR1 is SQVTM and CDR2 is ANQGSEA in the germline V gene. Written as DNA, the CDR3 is TGCAGCGTCCAACCGGGACACAACTACGAGCAGTACTTC. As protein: CSVQPGHNYEQYF.

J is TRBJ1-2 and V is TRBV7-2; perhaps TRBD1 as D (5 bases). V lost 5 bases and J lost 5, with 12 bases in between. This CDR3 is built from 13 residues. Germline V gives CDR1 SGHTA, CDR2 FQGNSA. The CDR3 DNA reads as TGTGCCAGCAGCCGAGGGGCAGAATATGGCTACACCTTC. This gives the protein CASSRGAEYGYTF.